The 15 T cell receptor beta chains given below trace back to one sample, sequenced in a study of blood T cell repertoires in COVID-19 (dated by TCRdb to about 2020). The receptor library was made with the immunoSEQ multiplex PCR assay. Here the immuneACCESS table is served through TCRdb, limited to in-frame sequences with V and J called. Missing clones are a known gap in these copies; in checked studies unresolved V genes cover under half, and the rest lacks a known reason. Present in this sample are tens of thousands of clones, roughly 87% of which were seen just once. Roughly 2.3% of the sample is in the top ten clones. The sequencing input was peripheral blood. These receptor sequences come from a man aged 50 to 59 with acute or convalescent COVID-19.

CDR3 sequence reads: CASSLTAGGYTF. The CDR3 nucleotides read TGTGCCAGCAGCTTAACGGCAGGGGGCTACACCTTC. This chain uses TRBV5-6 with TRBJ1-2; possible D gene TRBD1, 5 bases. The CDR3 runs to 12 residues. The germline gives CDR1 SGHDT, CDR2 YYEEEE. V dropped 2 bases and J dropped 8 bases, with 10 bases sitting between them.

Details on this clone: This sample includes further DNA sequences coding for the same CDR3. The CDR3 DNA is TGTGCCAGCAGCTCCGACAGGCTCGAGCAGTACGTC. Residues: CASSSDRLEQYV. The rearrangement joins TRBV7-9 to TRBJ2-7, with a tentative D call TRBD1 (6 bases). The CDR3 spans 12 residues. Deletions cut 4 bases from V and 6 bases from J, with 10 bases between. Germline V CDR1 and CDR2: SEHNR, FQNEAQ (reference sequence).

V is TRBV5-8 and J is TRBJ1-2; the match to TRBD1 covers 7 bases. Trimming removed 4 bases from V and 8 bases from J; junction bases left unmatched: 11. Germline loops: CDR1 SGHTS, CDR2 YDEGEE. The CDR3 length is 14 residues. The CDR3 DNA reads TGTGCCAGCAGCCGGTTTCCGGGACAGAGGGGCTACACCTTC. This encodes CASSRFPGQRGYTF.

This clone came up once. The chain links TRBV28 to TRBJ2-5; possibly TRBD1 for D (5 bases). V lost 2 bases to trimming and J lost 5 bases, with 15 bases between them. Germline CDR1 MDHEN, CDR2 SYDVKM. The CDR3 loop spans 15 amino acids. DNA of the CDR3: TGTGCCAGCAGTTTAGGGGCCGGGCTTGGGGAGACCCAGTACTTC. Translating it yields CASSLGAGLGETQYF.

This clone was picked up a small number of times. The V gene is TRBV4-1, the J gene TRBJ2-3; possible D gene TRBD2, 5 bases. The germline V and J ends were trimmed by 7 bases and 0 bases, with 14 bases remaining between them. The CDR3 extends over 15 amino acids. Germline CDR1 reads MGHRA; CDR2 reads YSYEKL. The CDR3 spells CASKGKDFSTDTQYF. In DNA form, the CDR3 reads TGCGCCAGCAAAGGGAAGGACTTTAGCACAGATACGCAGTATTTT.

The chain joins TRBV6-5 to TRBJ1-1; TRBD1 matches 9 bases. The length of the CDR3 is 16 residues. The V and J ends lost 2 bases and 7 bases, in that order; junction bases with no gene match: 11. CDR1 is MNHEY and CDR2 is SVGAGI in the germline V gene. The DNA for the CDR3 is TGTGCCAGCAGTTACCTCGGGACAGGGATATTGTATGAAGCTTTCTTT. Translation: CASSYLGTGILYEAFF.

This rearrangement joins TRBV12-3 or TRBV12-4 to TRBJ1-5; D is unresolved. With 5 bases removed from V and 4 bases from J, the gap between germline ends came to 6 bases. This CDR3 has 12 amino acids. As DNA, the CDR3 is TGTGCCAGCAGTCCCACAAATCAGCCCCAGCATTTT. It encodes CASSPTNQPQHF.

Turning to this clone: Other nucleotide sequences from this sample produce the same CDR3. The chain uses TRBV30 and TRBJ1-2; D gene uncertain. Trimming left V 4 bases short and J 1 base short, with 7 bases between. This CDR3 has 12 residues. In germline, CDR1 is GTSNPN, CDR2 SVGIG (reference sequence). The CDR3 spells CAWTDINYGYTF. The CDR3 bases are TGTGCCTGGACAGACATTAACTATGGCTACACCTTC.

V is TRBV7-2 and J is TRBJ2-7; 11 positions agree with TRBD1. Germline CDR1 is SGHTA and CDR2 is FQGNSA. V lost 4 bases to trimming and J lost 6 bases; unmatched junction nucleotides: 5. The CDR3 runs 14 residues. The CDR3 protein is CASSYGTGGGEQYV. As DNA, the CDR3 is TGTGCCAGCAGCTATGGGACAGGGGGAGGCGAGCAGTACGTC.

V gene TRBV3-1 (or the pseudogene TRBV3-2) combines with J gene TRBJ2-1; D may be TRBD1 (5 bases). V was trimmed by 0 bases and J by 3 bases, leaving 9 bases between them. The CDR3 sequence is 15 residues long. From germline, CDR1 is LGHDT and CDR2 YNNKEL (reference sequence). The CDR3 coding sequence is TGTGCCAGCAGCCAAGACAGGGTCTACTACAATGAGCAGTTCTTC. It translates to CASSQDRVYYNEQFF.

In nucleotides, the CDR3 is TGCGCCAGCGGCCGGGGGGGGCAGGATTCACCCCTCCACTTT. Translation: CASGRGGQDSPLHF. This chain connects TRBV4-1 to TRBJ1-6; possible D gene TRBD1, 6 bases. V shed 8 bases and J shed 8 bases, with 16 bases lying between them. Germline V gene lookup returns CDR1 MGHRA and CDR2 YSYEKL. CDR3 length: 14 amino acids.

This clone turned up a few times. The J gene is TRBJ1-2, the V gene TRBV4-1; 10 nucleotides agree with TRBD1. Germline CDR1 and CDR2: MGHRA and YSYEKL. This CDR3 comprises 15 residues. With 4 bases clipped from V and 2 bases from J, the junction kept 4 bases outside the gene matches. The CDR3 nucleotides read TGCGCCAGCAGCCGGGGGGGACAGGGGAACTATGGCTACACCTTC. Encoded protein: CASSRGGQGNYGYTF.

This sequence joins TRBV19 and TRBJ1-1, with TRBD1 identical over 7 bases. V was clipped by 7 bases and J by 5 bases; unmatched bases: 7. Germline-derived CDR1 and CDR2 are LNHDA and SQIVND (reference sequence). The CDR3 runs 13 residues. The CDR3 coding sequence is TGTGCCAGTACTCGGACAGGTGGGACTGAAGCTTTCTTT. Translating gives CASTRTGGTEAFF.

V is TRBV2 and J is TRBJ1-6, with 9 bases matching TRBD1. The V segment lost 6 bases and the J segment 8 bases; nucleotides outside the gene matches: 8. This CDR3 contains 15 residues. The germline V gene has CDR1 SNHLY and CDR2 FYNNEI. Written as DNA, the CDR3 is TGTGCCAGCAGAAAAACAGGGGGCGTTGATTCACCCCTCCACTTT. Its protein product is CASRKTGGVDSPLHF.

V and J are TRBV28 and TRBJ2-2; D is unclear. With 4 bases removed from V and 5 bases from J, the gap between germline ends came to 5 bases. The CDR3 runs 12 residues. Looked up from germline, CDR1 is MDHEN and CDR2 is SYDVKM. Here the CDR3 DNA reads TGTGCCAGCAGTTGGCGGACCGGGGAGCTGTTTTTT. Translated, it gives CASSWRTGELFF.